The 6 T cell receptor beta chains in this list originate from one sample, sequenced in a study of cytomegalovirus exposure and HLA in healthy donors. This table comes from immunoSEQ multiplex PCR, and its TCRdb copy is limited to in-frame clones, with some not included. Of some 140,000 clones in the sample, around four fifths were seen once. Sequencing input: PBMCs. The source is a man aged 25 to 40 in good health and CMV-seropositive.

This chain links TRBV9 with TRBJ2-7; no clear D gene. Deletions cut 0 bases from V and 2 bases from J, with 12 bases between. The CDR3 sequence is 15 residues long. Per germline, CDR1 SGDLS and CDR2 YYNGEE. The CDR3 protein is CASSVGPQVAYEQYF. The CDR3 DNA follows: TGTGCCAGCAGCGTAGGTCCCCAGGTCGCCTACGAGCAGTACTTC.

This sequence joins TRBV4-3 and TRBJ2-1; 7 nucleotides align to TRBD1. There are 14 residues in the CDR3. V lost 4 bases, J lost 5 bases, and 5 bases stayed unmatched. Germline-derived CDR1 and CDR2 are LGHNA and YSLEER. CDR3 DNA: TGCGCCAGCAGCCCTGAACAGGGGAACAATGAGCAGTTCTTC. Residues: CASSPEQGNNEQFF.

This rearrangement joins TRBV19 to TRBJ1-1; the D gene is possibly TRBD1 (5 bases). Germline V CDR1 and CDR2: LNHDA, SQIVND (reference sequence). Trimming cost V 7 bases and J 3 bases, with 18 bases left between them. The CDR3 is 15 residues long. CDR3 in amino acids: CASTPGKILDTEAFF. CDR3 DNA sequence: TGTGCCAGTACCCCAGGGAAAATTCTGGACACTGAAGCTTTCTTT.

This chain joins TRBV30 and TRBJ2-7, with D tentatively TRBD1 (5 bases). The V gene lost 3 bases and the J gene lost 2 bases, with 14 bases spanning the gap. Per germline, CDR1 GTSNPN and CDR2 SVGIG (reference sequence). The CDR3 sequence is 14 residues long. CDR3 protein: CAWRRIGQTYEQYF. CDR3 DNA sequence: TGTGCCTGGAGAAGAATTGGACAAACCTACGAGCAGTACTTC.

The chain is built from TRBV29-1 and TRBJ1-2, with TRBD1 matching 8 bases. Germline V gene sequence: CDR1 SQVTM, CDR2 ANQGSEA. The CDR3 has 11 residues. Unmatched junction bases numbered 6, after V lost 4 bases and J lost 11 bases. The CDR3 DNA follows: TGCAGCGTTGTACTCCAGGGGGCTTACACCTTC. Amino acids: CSVVLQGAYTF.

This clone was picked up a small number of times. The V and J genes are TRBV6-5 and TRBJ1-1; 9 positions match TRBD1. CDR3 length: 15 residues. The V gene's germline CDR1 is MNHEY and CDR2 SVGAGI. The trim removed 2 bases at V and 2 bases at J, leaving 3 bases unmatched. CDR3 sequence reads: CASSYRQGGNTEAFF. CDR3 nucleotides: TGTGCCAGCAGTTACCGACAGGGGGGTAACACTGAAGCTTTCTTT.